What follows are 27 T cell receptor beta chains derived from one specimen sequenced in a study of T cells in women clearing cervical HPV infection. Using immunoSEQ multiplex PCR, the repertoire was profiled, and TCRdb retains in-frame clones only, with some absent. Here the sample table reports 14,000 or so clones. The sample consisted of blood buffy coat. The receptors stem from a woman between 18 and 70 years old with a cervical HPV16 infection that either progressed to CIN3+ or cleared (not recorded which).

For this clone: The junction does not match germline at one end; this may be a read error. Read coverage stops 3 residues before the CDR3 terminus; the germline J gene supplies the remainder. Other DNA variants within this sample encode the same CDR3. This chain joins TRBV6-1 and TRBJ1-3; D ambiguous. The CDR3 covers 16 residues. CDR1 MNHNS and CDR2 SASEGT come from the germline V gene. CDR3: CASSESNRVSGNTIYF. The CDR3 DNA, read in part, is TGTGCCAGCAGTGAATCAAACCGGGTCTCTGGAAACACA.

Details on this clone: Read data end 3 residues before the CDR3 end; the end is taken from the germline J gene. The J gene is TRBJ2-3, the V gene TRBV7-9; 7 nucleotides agree with TRBD1. The J segment lost 6 bases and the V segment lost 5 bases, leaving 5 bases of the junction unmatched. From germline, CDR1 is SEHNR and CDR2 FQNEAQ (reference sequence). The CDR3 has 13 residues. CDR3 protein: CASSGDSKDTQYF. CDR3 DNA (partial): TGTGCCAGCAGCGGGGACAGTAAGGATACG. Full variable domain (missing parts from reference TRBV7-9 and TRBJ2-3): DTGVSQNPRHKITKRGQNVTFRCDPISEHNRLYWYRQTLGQGPEFLTYFQNEAQLEKSRLLSDRFSAERPKGSFSTLEIQRTEQGDSAMYLCASSGDSKDTQYFGPGTRLTVL.

To note about this clone: Read sequence stops 3 residues before the CDR3 end, and the germline J gene provides the missing end. V and J are TRBV30 and TRBJ2-7; the match to TRBD1 covers 7 bases. Germline CDR1 GTSNPN, CDR2 SVGIG (reference sequence). V lost 1 base and J lost 0; bases outside the gene matches: 3. This CDR3 has 14 residues. The CDR3 protein is CAWSGDSLSYEQYF. Incomplete CDR3 DNA: TGTGCCTGGAGTGGGGACAGCCTCTCCTACGAG.

With respect to this clone: The read falls 3 residues short of the CDR3 end, and the missing part is taken from the germline J gene. The chain employs TRBV30 and TRBJ2-7; D may be TRBD1 (5 bases). Germline CDR1 reads GTSNPN; CDR2 reads SVGIG (reference sequence). Deletions cut 2 bases from V and 3 bases from J, with 11 bases between. The CDR3 has 13 amino acids. The CDR3 DNA, read in part, is TGTGCCTGGAGTAGAACAGGAGTCTACGAG. As protein: CAWSRTGVYE. The entire CDR3 is CAWSRTGVYEQYF.

Of note for this clone: Sequencing ends 3 residues short of the CDR3 end; the germline J gene provides the rest. V is TRBV11-1 and J is TRBJ2-1, with a weak D call TRBD1 (5 bases). The CDR3 length is 15 residues. CDR1 and CDR2 (germline): SGHAT, FQDESV (reference sequence). Trimming stripped 2 bases from V and 1 base from J, with 9 bases between. CDR3 residues: CASSLRRTSYNEQFF. CDR3 bases read: TGTGCCAGCAGCTTAAGGCGGACATCCTACAATGAG.

Points on this clone: The read stops 3 residues short of the end of the CDR3; the missing end is completed from the germline J gene. The rearrangement links TRBV10-3 to TRBJ2-7; maybe TRBD1 (6 bases). The CDR3 runs 12 residues. Germline V gives CDR1 ENHRY, CDR2 SYGVKD. The germline V and J ends were trimmed by 6 bases and 3 bases, with 9 bases remaining between them. The sequenced part of the CDR3 DNA is TGTGCCATCAGCCCACAGGGCTACGAG. Encoded protein: CAISPQGYE. The complete CDR3 reads CAISPQGYEQYF.

As regards this clone: The read finishes 3 residues shy of the CDR3 end, and the germline J gene is used to complete it. This chain connects TRBV7-8 to TRBJ1-2; D is undetermined. CDR3 length: 13 residues. Looked up from germline, CDR1 is SGHVS and CDR2 is FQNEAQ. This CDR3 is CASSFAGVNDYTF. The sequenced part of the CDR3 DNA is TGTGCCAGCAGCTTTGCGGGTGTGAACGAC.

Details on this clone: The read finishes 3 residues shy of the CDR3 end, and the germline J gene is used to complete it. The gene calls are TRBV12-3 or TRBV12-4 and TRBJ2-3; D not resolved. V shed 3 bases and J shed 2 bases, with 15 bases lying between them. This CDR3 contains 16 residues. CDR3 bases read: TGTGCCAGCAGTTTTGGCAGGCGCTCCTTCACAGATACG. It codes for CASSFGRRSFTDT. The full CDR3 is CASSFGRRSFTDTQYF.

This clone is identified as medium-sized from frequency. From the germline J gene comes the end of the CDR3, since the read stops 3 residues before it. This chain joins TRBV30 and TRBJ2-5; possibly TRBD1 for D (6 bases). The CDR3 spans 12 residues. Germline V CDR1 and CDR2: GTSNPN, SVGIG (reference sequence). Trimming pared 1 base from V and 4 bases from J, leaving 7 bases between. The DNA read from the CDR3 is TGTGCCTGGAGTGAAGGGGGAGAGACC. Protein sequence: CAWSEGGET. In full, the CDR3 is CAWSEGGETQYF.

Concerning this clone itself: Sequencing ends 3 residues short of the CDR3 end; the germline J gene provides the rest. The chain is built from TRBV20-1 and TRBJ2-2, with 10 bases identical to TRBD2. Germline CDR1 reads DFQATT; CDR2 reads SNEGSKA (reference sequence). The CDR3 totals 17 residues. The junction had 7 bases not matched to a gene; V was cut back by 0 bases and J by 3 bases. The CDR3 reads CSARDERSGRDTGELFF. CDR3 DNA (partial): TGCAGTGCTAGAGATGAACGAAGCGGGAGGGACACCGGGGAG.

According to its frequency, this clone is medium-sized. The DNA ends 3 residues before the CDR3 does, and the rest of the CDR3 is filled in from the germline J gene. The rearrangement uses TRBV18 and TRBJ2-5, with D perhaps TRBD2 (6 bases). The CDR3 sequence is 14 residues long. Germline-derived CDR1 and CDR2 are KGHSH and LQKENI. Trimming removed 1 base from V and 2 bases from J, with 8 bases in between. CDR3 in amino acids: CASSPRSGQETQYF. The DNA read from the CDR3 is TGTGCCAGCTCACCACGGAGCGGGCAAGAGACC.

Regarding this clone: The read ends 3 residues shy of where the CDR3 ends; the end is completed using the germline J gene. This sequence joins TRBV5-1 and TRBJ1-2, with D maybe TRBD1 (6 bases). Trimming shortened V by 4 bases and J by 4 bases, and 14 bases separated the two germline ends. Looked up from germline, CDR1 is SGHRS and CDR2 is YFSETQ. The CDR3 covers 14 residues. The CDR3 DNA, read in part, is TGCGCCAGCAGCGGGCGACAGGCCGGCTATGGC. Translated, it gives CASSGRQAGYG. The complete CDR3 reads CASSGRQAGYGYTF.

Details on this clone: The sequence runs out 3 residues before the end of the CDR3; the remainder is reconstructed from the germline J gene. J is TRBJ2-4 and V is TRBV6-1; 7 positions match TRBD1. Germline V gene lookup returns CDR1 MNHNS and CDR2 SASEGT. This CDR3 contains 15 residues. This CDR3 is CASSENRQGWNGQYF. CDR3 DNA, as far as it was read: TGTGCCAGCAGTGAAAACCGACAGGGCTGGAATGGT.

In the case of this clone: The CDR3 is cut off 3 residues early in the read; its end comes from the germline J gene. V and J are TRBV28 and TRBJ1-5, with 10 positions matching TRBD1. V shed 1 base and J 9 bases; nucleotides not matched to a gene: 3. There are 14 residues in the CDR3. The germline V gene has CDR1 MDHEN and CDR2 SYDVKM. The part of the CDR3 DNA that was read is TGTGCCAGCAGTTTATTGACAGGGGGCACGCCC. Protein sequence: CASSLLTGGTP. The full CDR3 reads CASSLLTGGTPQHF.

Points on this clone: Read data end 3 residues before the CDR3 end; the end is taken from the germline J gene. The gene calls are TRBV12-5 and TRBJ1-1; D possibly corresponds to TRBD1 (6 bases). This CDR3 spans 15 amino acids. CDR1 is LGHNT and CDR2 is FRNRAP in the germline V gene. Trimming left V 9 bases short and J 5 bases short, with 22 bases between. The CDR3 DNA, read in part, is TGTGCTAGCGAACCTCCCGGACAGATTAAGACTGAA. This encodes CASEPPGQIKTE. The entire CDR3 is CASEPPGQIKTEAFF.

A note on this clone: From the germline J gene comes the end of the CDR3, since the read stops 3 residues before it. The chain combines TRBV20-1 with TRBJ2-4; 9 positions match TRBD1. Per the germline V gene, CDR1 is DFQATT and CDR2 is SNEGSKA (reference sequence). This CDR3 spans 14 amino acids. The CDR3 protein is CSASRQGDFETQYF. The sequenced CDR3 bases are TGCAGTGCTAGTAGACAGGGGGATTTCGAGACT.

Comments on this clone: The read gets to within 3 residues of the CDR3 end, and the germline J gene fills in the rest. The chain has TRBV7-9 and TRBJ1-5; possibly TRBD1 for D (6 bases). Trimming took 5 bases from V and 4 from J, leaving 12 bases between them. Germline assignment: CDR1 SEHNR and CDR2 FQNEAQ (reference sequence). The CDR3 length is 14 residues. CDR3: CASSPDRRNQPQHF. CDR3 DNA (partial): TGTGCCAGCAGCCCCGACAGGCGAAATCAGCCC.

The chain's CDR3 is CASTPAGTTDTQYF. The part of the CDR3 DNA that was read is TGTGCCAGCACGCCAGCGGGGACAACAGATACG. The chain is built from TRBV7-6 and TRBJ2-3; TRBD2 might be the D (7 bases). The read ends 3 residues before the CDR3 terminus; that terminus is restored from the germline J gene. CDR3 length equals 14 residues. Germline V gene sequence: CDR1 SGHVS, CDR2 FNYEAQ. V dropped 7 bases and J dropped 3 bases, with 14 bases sitting between them.

Concerning this clone itself: Coverage ceases 3 residues before the CDR3 finishes, and the germline J gene fills in the end. This rearrangement joins TRBV6-1 to TRBJ2-3, with 10 bases aligning to TRBD2. After removal of 2 bases from V and 1 base from J, the junction contained 6 bases not matched to a gene. The CDR3 spans 17 residues. In germline, CDR1 is MNHNS, CDR2 SASEGT. The CDR3: CASSEYPAGGGTDTQYF. CDR3 DNA, as far as it was read: TGTGCCAGCAGTGAATACCCAGCGGGGGGGGGCACAGATACG.

Regarding this clone: The read terminates 3 residues ahead of where the CDR3 ends, so the germline J gene completes it. The rearrangement joins TRBV2 to TRBJ2-4; D is possibly TRBD1 (6 bases). The CDR3 contains 13 residues. The germline V gene has CDR1 SNHLY and CDR2 FYNNEI. CDR3 sequence: CASSQGRDQPQYF. The CDR3 bases that were read are TGTGCCAGCAGTCAGGGGCGAGATCAGCCT.

Of note for this clone: The read terminates 3 residues ahead of where the CDR3 ends, so the germline J gene completes it. This chain uses TRBV5-1 with TRBJ1-2; possibly TRBD1 for D (5 bases). Germline CDR1 reads SGHRS; CDR2 reads YFSETQ. This CDR3 contains 14 residues. The sequenced CDR3 bases are TGCGCCAGCTCCCTAGCGGGGGTTCCCTACGAC. This sequence encodes CASSLAGVPYD. The full CDR3 protein reads CASSLAGVPYDYTF. Full variable domain (remainder filled in from reference TRBV5-1 and TRBJ1-2): KAGVTQTPRYLIKTRGQQVTLSCSPISGHRSVSWYQQTPGQGLQFLFEYFSETQRNKGNFPGRFSGRQFSNSRSEMNVSTLELGDSALYLCASSLAGVPYDYTFGSGTRLTVV.

With respect to this clone: The CDR3 end falls 3 residues outside the read, so it is completed with the germline J gene. J is TRBJ1-2 and V is TRBV7-2; 11 bases map to TRBD1. Per germline, CDR1 SGHTA and CDR2 FQGNSA. The CDR3 is 14 amino acids. The sequenced part of the CDR3 DNA is TGTGCCAGCGTGAGGGACAGGGGGGACTACGAC. It is translated as CASVRDRGDYD. The whole CDR3 protein reads CASVRDRGDYDYTF.

As to this clone: Read coverage stops 3 residues before the CDR3 terminus; the germline J gene supplies the remainder. J is TRBJ1-4 and V is TRBV30; the D is unclear. The CDR3 loop spans 13 amino acids. Trimming stripped 1 base from V and 7 bases from J, with 10 bases between. Per the germline V gene, CDR1 is GTSNPN and CDR2 is SVGIG (reference sequence). CDR3 bases read: TGTGCCTGGAGTGGAGGGTTAGGTGAAAAA. Translating it yields CAWSGGLGEK. The complete CDR3 reads CAWSGGLGEKLFF.

Points on this clone: The read ends 3 residues early relative to the CDR3; the germline J gene fills the gap. This chain joins TRBV7-3 and TRBJ2-1, with D maybe TRBD2 (6 bases). Germline lookup yields CDR1 SGHTA and CDR2 FQGTGA. Trimming stripped 1 base from V and 3 bases from J, with 10 bases between. CDR3 length equals 15 residues. Incomplete CDR3 DNA: TGTGCCAGCAGCTTAAGGCAGGGAGGCTACAATGAG. Its translation: CASSLRQGGYNE. The entire CDR3 reads CASSLRQGGYNEQFF.

The CDR3 DNA, read in part, is TGTGCCACCCGGACTGAAGCTAACTATGGC. It is translated as CATRTEANYG. The full-length CDR3 reads as CATRTEANYGYTF. V usage is TRBV2 and J usage is TRBJ1-2; no reliable D call. The read ends 3 residues before the CDR3 terminus; that terminus is restored from the germline J gene. V was pared by 10 bases and J by 0 bases, with 12 bases between. Germline loops: CDR1 SNHLY, CDR2 FYNNEI. This CDR3 comprises 13 residues.

In regard to this clone: With the read ending 3 residues before the CDR3 end, the germline J gene is used to fill in that end. The genes are TRBV6-2 or TRBV6-3 and TRBJ1-2, with D hard to call. CDR1 MNHEY and CDR2 SVGEGT come from the germline V gene. The CDR3 is 13 amino acids. CDR3 sequence: CASSYKAENDYTF. Incomplete CDR3 DNA: TGTGCCAGCAGCTACAAAGCGGAAAATGAC.

For this clone: The CDR3 goes on 3 residues after the read ends, and that part is filled in from the germline J gene. This chain links TRBV7-9 with TRBJ1-4; possibly TRBD1 for D (5 bases). CDR3 length equals 15 residues. Trimming removed 1 base at V and 8 bases at J, with 14 bases between. The germline CDR1 and CDR2 sequences are SEHNR and FQNEAQ (reference sequence). The CDR3 DNA, read in part, is TGTGCCAGCAGCTTAGGACGGCCAGAGGGGGAAAAA. This encodes CASSLGRPEGEK. The entire CDR3 protein reads CASSLGRPEGEKLFF.